The rows below give T cell receptor beta chains drawn from one sample of a study of CD8 T cells in ankylosing spondylitis. TCRdb reanalysed the 5' RACE reads using MiXCR and keeps one entry per CDR3 protein. This sample has under 400,000 distinct CDR3 sequences, with more than 9% found just once. Sequenced: blood, either unsorted or a sorted T cell fraction (not recorded which). The receptor set was obtained from a female donor with ankylosing spondylitis or in good health (not recorded which). Each CDR3 is given with its conserved first and last residue. A D gene is named only where the DNA matches it firmly. Not all rows give a size; the values are once, few, many and, for expanded clones, a class.

j_gene: TRBJ2-1
abundance: few
v_gene: TRBV27
d_gene: .
CDR3aa: CASTLWRGDNEQFF
CDR3nt: TGTGCCAGCACCCTATGGCGGGGCGACAATGAGCAGTTCTTC

j_gene: TRBJ2-7
abundance: many
v_gene: TRBV27
d_gene: .
CDR3aa: CASSLYRLSEQYF
CDR3nt: TGTGCCAGCAGTTTATATCGGCTTTCCGAGCAGTACTTC

j_gene: TRBJ2-3
abundance: many
v_gene: TRBV11-2
d_gene: .
CDR3aa: CASSPLQGDTQYF
CDR3nt: TGTGCCAGCAGCCCCCTTCAGGGAGATACGCAGTATTTT

j_gene: TRBJ2-5
abundance: many
v_gene: TRBV9
d_gene: TRBD2
CDR3aa: CASSVGTSGTQETQYF
CDR3nt: TGTGCCAGCAGCGTAGGCACTAGCGGGACTCAAGAGACCCAGTACTTC

j_gene: TRBJ1-1
abundance: many
v_gene: TRBV20-1
d_gene: .
CDR3aa: CSARDPAPLVITEAFF
CDR3nt: TGCAGTGCTAGAGACCCGGCCCCGCTGGTAATCACTGAAGCTTTCTTT

j_gene: TRBJ2-3
abundance: many
v_gene: TRBV11-2
d_gene: TRBD2
CDR3aa: CASGLAGVATQYF
CDR3nt: TGTGCCAGTGGACTAGCGGGAGTAGCTACGCAGTATTTT

j_gene: TRBJ1-5
abundance: .
v_gene: TRBV5-6
d_gene: .
CDR3aa: CASSLRFQGNQPQHF
CDR3nt: TGTGCCAGCAGCTTGAGATTCCAGGGCAATCAGCCCCAGCATTTT

j_gene: TRBJ1-1
abundance: few
v_gene: TRBV6-1
d_gene: .
CDR3aa: CASSEALPSGVDMNTEAFF
CDR3nt: TGTGCCAGCAGTGAAGCGCTTCCTTCTGGTGTAGACATGAACACTGAAGCTTTCTTT

j_gene: TRBJ2-2
abundance: few
v_gene: TRBV28
d_gene: .
CDR3aa: CASSVSGNTGELFF
CDR3nt: TGTGCCAGCAGTGTATCCGGGAACACCGGGGAGCTGTTTTTT

j_gene: TRBJ2-1
abundance: many
v_gene: TRBV2
d_gene: .
CDR3aa: CASSESGYEQFF
CDR3nt: TGTGCCAGCAGTGAGTCCGGTTATGAGCAGTTCTTC

j_gene: TRBJ1-5
abundance: few
v_gene: TRBV9
d_gene: .
CDR3aa: CASSAQGGNQPQHF
CDR3nt: TGTGCCAGCAGCGCACAGGGAGGGAATCAGCCCCAGCATTTT

j_gene: TRBJ2-2
abundance: many
v_gene: TRBV5-1
d_gene: TRBD1
CDR3aa: CASSLATGTTGELFF
CDR3nt: TGCGCCAGCAGCTTGGCGACAGGGACGACCGGGGAGCTGTTTTTT

j_gene: TRBJ1-6
abundance: many
v_gene: TRBV12-3/TRBV12-4
d_gene: .
CDR3aa: CASSLTAVKGSPLHF
CDR3nt: TGTGCCAGCAGTTTAACAGCGGTGAAGGGCTCACCCCTCCACTTT

j_gene: TRBJ2-5
abundance: many
v_gene: TRBV5-1
d_gene: TRBD1
CDR3aa: CASSIRTGLETQYF
CDR3nt: TGCGCCAGCAGTATCAGGACAGGGTTGGAGACCCAGTACTTC

j_gene: TRBJ1-6
abundance: many
v_gene: TRBV20-1
d_gene: .
CDR3aa: CSAGVNSPLHF
CDR3nt: TGCAGTGCCGGGGTTAATTCACCCCTCCACTTT

j_gene: TRBJ2-1
abundance: many
v_gene: TRBV11-2
d_gene: .
CDR3aa: CASSLGGVANNEQFF
CDR3nt: TGTGCCAGCAGCTTAGGGGGAGTCGCCAACAATGAGCAGTTCTTC

j_gene: TRBJ1-2
abundance: .
v_gene: TRBV10-2
d_gene: TRBD1
CDR3aa: CASGDRIDGYTF
CDR3nt: TGCGCCAGCGGGGACAGGATAGACGGCTACACCTTC

j_gene: TRBJ1-2
abundance: few
v_gene: TRBV28
d_gene: TRBD1
CDR3aa: CASSFEGQGNHGYTF
CDR3nt: TGTGCCAGCAGTTTTGAGGGACAGGGGAATCATGGCTACACCTTC

j_gene: TRBJ2-5
abundance: .
v_gene: TRBV5-1
d_gene: TRBD1
CDR3aa: CASSRGRETDLETQYF
CDR3nt: TGCGCCAGCAGTAGGGGGCGCGAGACGGACCTCGAGACCCAGTACTTC

j_gene: TRBJ1-2
abundance: many
v_gene: TRBV20-1
d_gene: .
CDR3aa: CSASRDRYGYTF
CDR3nt: TGCAGTGCTAGCAGGGACCGCTATGGCTACACCTTC

j_gene: TRBJ1-1
abundance: many
v_gene: TRBV27
d_gene: .
CDR3aa: CASSFMGAEAFF
CDR3nt: TGTGCCAGCAGTTTCATGGGAGCTGAAGCTTTCTTT

j_gene: TRBJ2-6
abundance: .
v_gene: TRBV5-1
d_gene: TRBD2
CDR3aa: CASSLQTGTRSSGANVLTF
CDR3nt: TGCGCCAGCAGCCTTCAGACCGGGACTAGAAGCTCTGGGGCCAACGTCCTGACTTTC

j_gene: TRBJ2-6
abundance: many
v_gene: TRBV28
d_gene: .
CDR3aa: CASSTTPGANVLTF
CDR3nt: TGTGCCAGCAGCACCACGCCCGGGGCCAACGTCCTGACTTTC

j_gene: TRBJ2-7
abundance: few
v_gene: TRBV5-6
d_gene: TRBD1
CDR3aa: CASSWARTGIYEQYF
CDR3nt: TGTGCCAGCAGCTGGGCAAGGACAGGAATCTACGAGCAGTACTTC

j_gene: TRBJ2-5
abundance: few
v_gene: TRBV6-5
d_gene: TRBD2
CDR3aa: CASSSFGLAEAQETQYF
CDR3nt: TGTGCCAGCAGTTCCTTCGGACTAGCCGAGGCCCAAGAGACCCAGTACTTC

j_gene: TRBJ2-5
abundance: few
v_gene: TRBV29-1
d_gene: .
CDR3aa: CSVDSRETQYF
CDR3nt: TGCAGCGTTGATAGCAGAGAGACCCAGTACTTC

j_gene: TRBJ2-7
abundance: many
v_gene: TRBV12-3/TRBV12-4
d_gene: TRBD1
CDR3aa: CASSPGTDREQYF
CDR3nt: TGTGCCAGCAGTCCCGGGACAGATCGCGAGCAGTACTTC

j_gene: TRBJ2-7
abundance: few
v_gene: TRBV5-4
d_gene: TRBD2
CDR3aa: CASSAPGGYGNEQYF
CDR3nt: TGTGCCAGCAGCGCTCCGGGGGGGTATGGGAACGAGCAGTACTTC

j_gene: TRBJ2-3
abundance: .
v_gene: TRBV11-3
d_gene: .
CDR3aa: CASSLQGLDTQYF
CDR3nt: TGTGCCAGCAGCTTACAGGGATTAGATACGCAGTATTTT

j_gene: TRBJ2-2
abundance: .
v_gene: TRBV9
d_gene: .
CDR3aa: CASTSVYRKTNTGELFF
CDR3nt: TGTGCCAGCACCTCCGTTTATAGAAAAACGAACACCGGGGAGCTGTTTTTT

j_gene: TRBJ2-7
abundance: many
v_gene: TRBV11-2
d_gene: .
CDR3aa: CASSTGNRYEQYF
CDR3nt: TGTGCCAGCAGCACAGGGAACCGGTACGAGCAGTACTTC

j_gene: TRBJ1-3
abundance: many
v_gene: TRBV5-1
d_gene: TRBD1
CDR3aa: CASSPDRAGSGNTIYF
CDR3nt: TGCGCCAGCAGCCCCGACAGGGCAGGCTCTGGAAACACCATATATTTT

j_gene: TRBJ2-2
abundance: .
v_gene: TRBV4-2
d_gene: .
CDR3aa: CASSLIGGIGKKFPTGELFF
CDR3nt: TGTGCCAGCAGCCTTATTGGGGGCATAGGGAAGAAGTTTCCCACCGGGGAGCTGTTTTTT

j_gene: TRBJ1-1
abundance: .
v_gene: TRBV20-1
d_gene: .
CDR3aa: CSARELRGGNTGAFF
CDR3nt: TGCAGTGCTAGAGAGTTAAGGGGGGGAAACACTGGAGCTTTCTTT

j_gene: TRBJ2-2
abundance: .
v_gene: TRBV6-2/TRBV6-3
d_gene: TRBD2
CDR3aa: CASSRGTSGRAGRGTGELFF
CDR3nt: TGTGCCAGCAGTCGTGGGACTAGCGGGAGGGCGGGCCGTGGCACCGGGGAGCTGTTTTTT

j_gene: TRBJ2-2
abundance: many
v_gene: TRBV20-1
d_gene: TRBD2
CDR3aa: CSARGSSGRADTGELFF
CDR3nt: TGCAGTGCTAGAGGGTCTAGCGGGAGGGCCGACACCGGGGAGCTGTTTTTT

j_gene: TRBJ2-7
abundance: many
v_gene: TRBV4-2
d_gene: .
CDR3aa: CASSQAAMVNHEQYF
CDR3nt: TGTGCCAGCAGCCAGGCAGCGATGGTAAACCACGAGCAGTACTTC

j_gene: TRBJ2-7
abundance: .
v_gene: TRBV27
d_gene: .
CDR3aa: CASSLTIGRTYEQYF
CDR3nt: TGTGCCAGCAGTTTAACAATCGGGAGAACCTACGAGCAGTACTTC

j_gene: TRBJ1-6
abundance: many
v_gene: TRBV12-3/TRBV12-4
d_gene: .
CDR3aa: CASTVDGAYSPLHF
CDR3nt: TGTGCCAGCACCGTTGACGGAGCGTATTCACCCCTCCACTTT

j_gene: TRBJ1-6
abundance: many
v_gene: TRBV20-1
d_gene: .
CDR3aa: CSARPSRRADNSPLHF
CDR3nt: TGCAGTGCTAGGCCCTCCCGGCGGGCAGATAATTCACCCCTCCACTTT

j_gene: TRBJ1-1
abundance: few
v_gene: TRBV9
d_gene: .
CDR3aa: CASSVAENTEAFF
CDR3nt: TGTGCCAGCAGCGTAGCGGAAAACACTGAAGCTTTCTTT

j_gene: TRBJ2-2
abundance: many
v_gene: TRBV12-3/TRBV12-4
d_gene: TRBD1
CDR3aa: CASSVDRGYTGELFF
CDR3nt: TGTGCCAGCAGTGTGGACAGGGGCTACACCGGGGAGCTGTTTTTT

j_gene: TRBJ2-3
abundance: many
v_gene: TRBV10-3
d_gene: .
CDR3aa: CAIQLGESSTDTQYF
CDR3nt: TGTGCCATTCAACTGGGGGAATCAAGCACAGATACGCAGTATTTT

j_gene: TRBJ1-1
abundance: many
v_gene: TRBV7-4
d_gene: TRBD1
CDR3aa: CASSPTGTGGTEAFF
CDR3nt: TGTGCCAGCAGCCCAACCGGGACAGGGGGCACTGAAGCTTTCTTT

j_gene: TRBJ2-7
abundance: .
v_gene: TRBV29-1
d_gene: TRBD2
CDR3aa: CGSKRRASGDYEQYF
CDR3nt: TGCGGCTCAAAGCGCCGGGCTAGCGGAGACTACGAGCAGTACTTC

j_gene: TRBJ2-7
abundance: few
v_gene: TRBV5-1
d_gene: TRBD1
CDR3aa: CASSLWDRSYEQYF
CDR3nt: TGCGCCAGCAGCCTTTGGGACAGGTCCTACGAGCAGTACTTC

j_gene: TRBJ2-7
abundance: few
v_gene: TRBV7-2
d_gene: .
CDR3aa: CASSLMLATTYEQYF
CDR3nt: TGTGCCAGCAGCTTAATGTTAGCGACCACCTACGAGCAGTACTTC

j_gene: TRBJ1-4
abundance: .
v_gene: TRBV5-1
d_gene: TRBD1
CDR3aa: CASTDSTGGESEKLFF
CDR3nt: TGCGCCAGCACCGACTCGACAGGGGGCGAGAGTGAAAAACTGTTTTTT

j_gene: TRBJ2-2
abundance: many
v_gene: TRBV12-3/TRBV12-4
d_gene: TRBD2
CDR3aa: CASSPPLAGVRNGELFF
CDR3nt: TGTGCCAGCAGTCCTCCACTAGCGGGAGTACGAAACGGGGAGCTGTTTTTT

j_gene: TRBJ2-4
abundance: .
v_gene: TRBV20-1
d_gene: .
CDR3aa: CSAPRGSAKNIQYF
CDR3nt: TGCAGTGCCCCACGAGGGTCCGCCAAAAACATTCAGTACTTC

j_gene: TRBJ2-2
abundance: .
v_gene: TRBV27
d_gene: .
CDR3aa: CASSFPPMGELFF
CDR3nt: TGTGCCAGCAGTTTCCCCCCTATGGGGGAGCTGTTTTTT

j_gene: TRBJ2-1
abundance: .
v_gene: TRBV20-1
d_gene: TRBD1
CDR3aa: CSATPQSGTGGHEQLF
CDR3nt: TGCAGTGCCACTCCCCAATCGGGGACAGGGGGCCATGAGCAGCTCTTC

j_gene: TRBJ2-1
abundance: .
v_gene: TRBV5-1
d_gene: TRBD2
CDR3aa: CASSLAPAGGPGNEQFF
CDR3nt: TGCGCCAGCAGCTTGGCCCCCGCGGGAGGCCCCGGAAATGAGCAGTTCTTC

j_gene: TRBJ1-5
abundance: many
v_gene: TRBV28
d_gene: TRBD1
CDR3aa: CASSSHVRWDSNNQPQHF
CDR3nt: TGTGCCAGCAGTTCCCACGTACGTTGGGACAGCAACAATCAGCCCCAGCATTTT

j_gene: TRBJ2-3
abundance: many
v_gene: TRBV20-1
d_gene: TRBD2
CDR3aa: CSAPPGLATDTQYF
CDR3nt: TGCAGTGCTCCCCCCGGACTAGCAACAGATACGCAGTATTTT

j_gene: TRBJ1-1
abundance: many
v_gene: TRBV6-5
d_gene: .
CDR3aa: CASSYSTVVDTEAFF
CDR3nt: TGTGCCAGCAGTTACTCGACCGTGGTGGACACTGAAGCTTTCTTT

j_gene: TRBJ1-1
abundance: .
v_gene: TRBV3-1
d_gene: TRBD1
CDR3aa: CASSLNRGRDNEAFF
CDR3nt: TGTGCCAGCAGCCTAAACAGGGGGCGCGATAATGAAGCTTTCTTT

j_gene: TRBJ2-2
abundance: many
v_gene: TRBV5-1
d_gene: TRBD2
CDR3aa: CASSPTPVAGVSTGELFF
CDR3nt: TGCGCCAGCAGCCCCACCCCCGTAGCGGGAGTAAGCACCGGGGAGCTGTTTTTT

j_gene: TRBJ1-6
abundance: .
v_gene: TRBV7-3
d_gene: TRBD1
CDR3aa: CASSADRGNSPLHF
CDR3nt: TGTGCCAGCAGCGCGGACAGGGGGAATTCACCCCTCCACTTT